The rows below give T cell receptor beta chains drawn from one sample of a study of OX40 agonist ivuxolimab in advanced cancers. Libraries were prepared by immunoSEQ multiplex PCR; TCRdb keeps only in-frame clonotypes and omits some of them. Here the sample spans around 80,000 clones, approximately 92% being singletons. The sequencing here drew on CD4+ or CD8+ T cells sorted from blood, taken in a trial of the OX40 agonist ivuxolimab. The receptors were sampled from an adult with an advanced solid tumor such as melanoma, head and neck, liver or kidney cancer. Both conserved end residues are part of each CDR3. The order of the fields is J gene, V gene, CDR3 length, D gene, CDR3 protein, CDR3 DNA. The D gene is left open where the match is weak.

>TRBJ2-2|TRBV4-1|16|TRBD2
CASSQRLATNTGELFF
TGCGCCAGCAGCCAACGACTAGCGACTAACACCGGGGAGCTGTTTTTT
>TRBJ2-1|TRBV27|14|.
CASRPDSAPSEQFF
TGTGCCAGCAGGCCGGATAGCGCCCCGAGCGAGCAGTTCTTC
>TRBJ1-1|TRBV5-1|14|.
CASSPGLMNTEAFF
TGCGCCAGCAGCCCTGGACTTATGAACACTGAAGCTTTCTTT
>TRBJ2-1|TRBV19|15|TRBD1
CASSIALDRVSEQFF
TGTGCCAGTAGTATAGCGTTGGACAGGGTAAGTGAGCAGTTCTTC
>TRBJ2-7|TRBV7-9|19|TRBD2
CASSLMTGGVLRHTDEQYF
TGTGCCAGCAGCTTAATGACCGGGGGGGTCCTACGACATACAGATGAGCAGTACTTC
>TRBJ1-5|TRBV7-2|12|.
CASSLVGQPQHF
TGTGCCAGCAGCTTAGTGGGTCAGCCCCAGCATTTT
>TRBJ2-5|TRBV4-2|16|.
CASSQVGSLREETQYF
TGTGCCAGCAGCCAGGTGGGCAGCCTCAGAGAGGAGACCCAGTACTTC
>TRBJ2-7|TRBV11-2|14|.
CASSSLGWAHEQYF
TGTGCCAGCAGCTCTTTAGGGTGGGCTCACGAGCAGTACTTC
>TRBJ2-5|TRBV9|15|.
CASSVAISPQETQYF
TGTGCCAGCAGCGTAGCTATTTCCCCCCAGGAGACCCAGTACTTC
>TRBJ2-2|TRBV7-9|16|TRBD2
CASSRGLAGATGELFF
TGTGCCAGCAGCAGGGGACTAGCGGGAGCCACCGGGGAGCTGTTTTTT
>TRBJ1-4|TRBV28|15|TRBD1
CASSPRTGTGEKLFF
TGTGCCAGCAGTCCCCGGACAGGGACGGGTGAAAAACTGTTTTTT
>TRBJ2-2|TRBV9|13|.
CASSVQNTGELFF
TGTGCCAGCAGCGTCCAGAACACCGGGGAGCTGTTTTTT
>TRBJ2-1|TRBV14|16|TRBD2
CASSRPGLAPYNEQFF
TGTGCCAGCAGCCGACCGGGACTAGCTCCCTACAATGAGCAGTTCTTC
>TRBJ1-2|TRBV19|15|.
CASSITGRGGYGYTF
TGTGCCAGTAGTATAACAGGCAGGGGCGGATATGGCTACACCTTC
>TRBJ2-2|TRBV19|15|.
CASSIEWRNTGELFF
TGTGCCAGTAGTATAGAGTGGCGGAACACCGGGGAGCTGTTTTTT
>TRBJ2-6|TRBV9|15|.
CASSVGQGWANVLTF
TGTGCCAGCAGCGTGGGCCAGGGGTGGGCCAACGTCCTGACTTTC